This T cell receptor beta chain was recovered during a study of OX40 agonist ivuxolimab in advanced cancers. Background on the study: Patients were treated with ivuxolimab, an agonistic anti-OX40 (CD134) antibody.

Clones were read by immunoSEQ multiplex PCR, and TCRdb kept only the in-frame ones, dropping some. The table shows tens of thousands of clones, with almost 90% occurring only once. Study observations and caveats: The study observed clonal expansion of CD4+ and CD8+ blood T cells by week 6 at 0.1 to 3.0 mg/kg.

There are 14 residues in the CDR3. Trimming removed 8 bases at V and 4 bases at J, with 16 bases between. CDR1 is SGHRS, CDR2 YFSETQ, per germline. On this clone: Antigen: not known.

The investigators sampled blood at baseline, at cycle 4 day 1, and at cycle 7 day 1. The TCR originated in an adult with an advanced solid tumor such as melanoma, head and neck, liver or kidney cancer. The sample here was CD4+ or CD8+ T cells sorted from blood, taken in a trial of the OX40 agonist ivuxolimab. The J gene is TRBJ2-1, the V gene TRBV5-1, with a possible D match to TRBD1 (6 bases). The DNA for the CDR3 is TGCGCCAGTAACCCGGGACATCCGTACAATGAGCAGTTCTTC. As protein: CASNPGHPYNEQFF.